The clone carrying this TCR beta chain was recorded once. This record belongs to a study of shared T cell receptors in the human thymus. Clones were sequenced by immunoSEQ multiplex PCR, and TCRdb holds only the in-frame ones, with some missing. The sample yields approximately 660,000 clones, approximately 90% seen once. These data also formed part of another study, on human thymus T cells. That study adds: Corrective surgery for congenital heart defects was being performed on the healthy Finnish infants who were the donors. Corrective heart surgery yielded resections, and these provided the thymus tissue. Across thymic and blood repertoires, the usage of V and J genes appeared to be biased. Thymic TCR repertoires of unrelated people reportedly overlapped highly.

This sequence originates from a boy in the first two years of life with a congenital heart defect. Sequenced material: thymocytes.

This CDR3 reads CASSIVPTGQGRNYGYTF. CDR3 nucleotide sequence: TGTGCCAGTAGTATAGTCCCTACCGGACAGGGGCGAAACTATGGCTACACCTTC. V usage is TRBV19 and J usage is TRBJ1-2, with 9 bases identical to TRBD1. CDR3 size: 18 residues. CDR1 and CDR2 from the germline V gene are LNHDA and SQIVND (reference sequence). V dropped 1 base and J dropped 2; count of bases not matched to a gene: 11.